This T cell receptor beta chain was sequenced for a study of blood T cell repertoires in COVID-19. Study details: Nucleic acid was either cDNA or gDNA, and it came from T cells, B-cell-depleted T cells, or PBMCs.

Profiled with immunoSEQ multiplex PCR; TCRdb holds only in-frame clones, not every one. This sample carries roughly 200,000 clones, roughly 89% of them seen once, and the ten largest clones take 10%. The CDR3 length is 15 residues. The junction had 3 bases not matched to a gene; V was cut back by 3 bases and J by 0 bases. Germline V gene lookup returns CDR1 MGHRA and CDR2 YSYEKL. The V call is TRBV4-1, the J call TRBJ1-1; 8 bases match TRBD1. The sequencing sample was made of PBMCs or T cells enriched from blood (not recorded which). This TCR was recovered from a young man with acute COVID-19. In DNA form, the CDR3 reads TGCGCCAGCAGCCATAGACAGGGGATGAACACTGAAGCTTTCTTT. Amino acid sequence: CASSHRQGMNTEAFF.